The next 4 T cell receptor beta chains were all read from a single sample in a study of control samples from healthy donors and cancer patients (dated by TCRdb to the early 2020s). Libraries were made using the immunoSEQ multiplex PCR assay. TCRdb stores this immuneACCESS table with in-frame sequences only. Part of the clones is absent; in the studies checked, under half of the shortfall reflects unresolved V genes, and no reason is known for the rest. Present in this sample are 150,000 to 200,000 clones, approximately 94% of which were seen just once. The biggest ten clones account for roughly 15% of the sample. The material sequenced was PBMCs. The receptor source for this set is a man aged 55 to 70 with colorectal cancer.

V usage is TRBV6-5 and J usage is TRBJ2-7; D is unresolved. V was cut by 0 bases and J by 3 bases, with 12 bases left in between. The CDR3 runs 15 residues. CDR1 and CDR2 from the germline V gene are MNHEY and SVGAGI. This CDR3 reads CASSYSWDENYEQYF. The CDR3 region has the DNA TGTGCCAGCAGTTACTCATGGGATGAAAACTACGAGCAGTACTTC.

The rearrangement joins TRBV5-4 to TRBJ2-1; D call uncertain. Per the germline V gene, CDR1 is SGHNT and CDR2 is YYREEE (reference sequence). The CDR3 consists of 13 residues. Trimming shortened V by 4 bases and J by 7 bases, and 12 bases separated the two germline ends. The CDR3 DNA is TGTGCCAGCAGCCCGCGAGTGGGGAATGAGCAGTTCTTC. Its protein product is CASSPRVGNEQFF.

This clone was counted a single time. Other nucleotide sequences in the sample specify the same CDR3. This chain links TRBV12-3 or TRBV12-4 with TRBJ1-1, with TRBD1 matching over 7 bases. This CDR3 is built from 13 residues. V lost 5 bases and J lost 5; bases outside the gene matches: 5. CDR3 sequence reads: CASSPRTGTEAFF. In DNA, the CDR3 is TGTGCCAGCAGTCCCAGGACAGGTACTGAAGCTTTCTTT.

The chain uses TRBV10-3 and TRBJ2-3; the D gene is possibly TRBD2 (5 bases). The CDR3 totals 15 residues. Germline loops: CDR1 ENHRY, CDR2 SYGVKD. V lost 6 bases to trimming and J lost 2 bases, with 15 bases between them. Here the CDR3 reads CAISGDGGPTDTQYF. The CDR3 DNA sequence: TGTGCCATCAGCGGGGATGGCGGGCCCACAGATACGCAGTATTTT.